This TCR beta chain was obtained from a study of cytomegalovirus exposure and HLA in healthy donors. Using immunoSEQ multiplex PCR, the repertoire was profiled, and TCRdb retains in-frame clones only, with some absent. The repertoire holds fewer than 100,000 clones, with approximately 95% as singletons. Study conclusions and caveats: Reports indicated that the classifier achieved high specificity and sensitivity in diagnosing cytomegalovirus status. Specificity for CMV antigens was confirmed in vitro for a few of the CMV-associated chains.

Note on this clone: The antigen remains unidentified.

The TCR originated in a young woman in good health and CMV-seronegative. Sequenced input: PBMCs.

CDR3: CAISAAGWAGELFF. The CDR3, as DNA: TGTGCCATCAGTGCGGCAGGATGGGCCGGGGAGCTGTTTTTT. This chain uses TRBV10-3 with TRBJ2-2; no clear D. The germline V gene has CDR1 ENHRY and CDR2 SYGVKD. This CDR3 region has 14 residues. Trimming removed 4 bases from V and 6 bases from J, with 12 bases in between.